Listed below are T cell receptor beta chains from one sample, sequenced in a study of radiotherapy plus CTLA-4 blockade in lung cancer. Method: immunoSEQ multiplex PCR; TCRdb's copy keeps in-frame clones and lacks some. In the table there are 64,000 or so clones, 72% of which are singletons. The sample was peripheral blood, taken from a patient treated with radiotherapy plus ipilimumab. The origin of the receptors is a human donor with non-small cell lung cancer whose response to radiotherapy plus ipilimumab could not be evaluated. Each CDR3 is given with its conserved first and last residue.

V gene	J gene	CDR3 protein
TRBV9	TRBJ2-1	CASSVARSVAGGYNEQFF
TRBV28	TRBJ2-1	CASRLVGGASYNEQFF
TRBV19	TRBJ1-5	CASSRQGPHSNQPQHF
TRBV7-3	TRBJ1-1	CASSLNLARNTEAFF
TRBV2	TRBJ1-1	CASSEQQGQGHQAFF
TRBV11-3	TRBJ2-1	CASSTSYTGGDYNEQFF
TRBV5-5	TRBJ1-5	CASSYDRGDQPQHF
TRBV29-1	TRBJ1-1	CSVVPQRDTEAFF
TRBV4-1	TRBJ1-5	CASRTGLQPQHF
TRBV10-1	TRBJ2-7	CASSESRGDHEQYF
TRBV30	TRBJ2-5	CAWRGTGVRETQYF
TRBV6-1	TRBJ1-5	CASSQGAGGNQPQHF
TRBV2	TRBJ2-1	CASSEFGTNYNEQFF
TRBV27	TRBJ2-7	CASSSRTGPYEQYF
TRBV7-2	TRBJ1-3	CASSFSGTGASGNTIYF
TRBV28	TRBJ1-5	CASSSGADRASNQPQHF
TRBV6-6	TRBJ1-6	CASSQTGYSYNSPLHF
TRBV6-6	TRBJ2-1	CASSYSSGGRGEQFF
TRBV30	TRBJ2-3	CAWTDWSDTQYF
TRBV5-4	TRBJ2-2	CASSDGGTRSTGELFF
TRBV5-1	TRBJ2-3	CASSLGHSTDTQYF
TRBV19	TRBJ1-1	CASSIDGGLNTEAFF
TRBV28	TRBJ1-1	CASPPGGGNTEAFF
TRBV5-1	TRBJ2-2	CASSLGDSTGELFF
TRBV6-5	TRBJ1-1	CASSEEKRATEAFF
TRBV9	TRBJ2-1	CASSVVPGNERFF
TRBV13	TRBJ2-7	CASSGGTSGRIYYEQYF
TRBV7-9	TRBJ2-2	CASSSGTITGELFF
TRBV4-1	TRBJ1-2	CASSQPAQGGEYGYTF
TRBV7-9	TRBJ1-1	CASSLREFTEAFF
TRBV15	TRBJ1-2	CTTSKGGEGIWDGYTF
TRBV9	TRBJ2-3	CASSPIRGWGVGTDTQYF
TRBV7-8	TRBJ1-1	CASSRSGRLDTEAFF
TRBV27	TRBJ2-7	CASSLSSETGYEQYF
TRBV19	TRBJ2-3	CASSPGAGTDTQYF
TRBV7-2	TRBJ1-2	CASSTRQGGYGYTF
TRBV7-6	TRBJ2-1	CASSLSGDYNEQFF
TRBV4-1	TRBJ2-7	CASRPDGDRGIVEQYF
TRBV4-1	TRBJ2-2	CASSSRQGRNTGELFF
TRBV5-1	TRBJ1-2	CASSLERPLYGYTF
TRBV18	TRBJ2-5	CASSPRSRQQETQYF
TRBV28	TRBJ2-1	CASRKWKLWVQGHSSYNEQFF